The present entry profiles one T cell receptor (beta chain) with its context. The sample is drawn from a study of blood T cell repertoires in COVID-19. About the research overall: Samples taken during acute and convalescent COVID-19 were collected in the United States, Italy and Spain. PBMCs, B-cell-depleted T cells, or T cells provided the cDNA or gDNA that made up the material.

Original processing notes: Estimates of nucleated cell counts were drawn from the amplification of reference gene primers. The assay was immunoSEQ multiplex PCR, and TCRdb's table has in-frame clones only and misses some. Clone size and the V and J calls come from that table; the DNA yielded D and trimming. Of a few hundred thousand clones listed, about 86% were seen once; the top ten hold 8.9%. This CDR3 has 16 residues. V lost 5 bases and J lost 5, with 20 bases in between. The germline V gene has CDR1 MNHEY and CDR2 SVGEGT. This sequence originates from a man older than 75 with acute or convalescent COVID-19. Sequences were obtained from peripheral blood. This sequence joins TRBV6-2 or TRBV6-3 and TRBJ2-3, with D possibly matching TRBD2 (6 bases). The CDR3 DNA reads TGTGCCAGCAGTCCACCCTGGGGGGTTTCGAGAGATACGCAGTATTTT. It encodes CASSPPWGVSRDTQYF.